This entry is about one T cell receptor beta chain. Its binding antigen is unknown. Base qualities are missing; no much larger clone stands one base away. The data are from a study of blood T cell repertoires in COVID-19 (dated by TCRdb to 2019 to 2021). For context, the study as a whole: Samples from collaborators originated in the United States, Italy and Spain and spanned both the acute and convalescent phases of COVID-19. The prospective study material was composed of cDNA or gDNA derived from T cells, B-cell-depleted T cells, or PBMCs. The dataset comprised deeply sampled blood TCRbeta repertoires from subjects exposed to, actively infected with, or recovered from COVID-19. The repertoires were released in a freely available public database meant as a resource for research on the immune response to SARS-CoV-2. The samples were drawn from two sources: the first 160 participants of the ongoing ImmuneRACE study, and over 1,000 subjects contributed by 6 global collaborators. Nearly every sample came with metadata listing a de-identified subject ID, COVID-19 status, age in years and sex. HLA class I and class II types, where available, came from metadata supplied by the sample provider rather than from assay-based typing.

From the cysteine up to the phenylalanine, the CDR3 has a length of 17 residues. The DNA shown is the 51-base CDR3, in frame from base 1. A distance of 18 bases separates the germline ends of V and J, which lose 4 bases and 0 bases respectively. CDR1 and CDR2 are drawn from the germline V gene: KGHSH, LQKENI. Each collaborating institution followed its own protocols to collect whole blood in K2EDTA tubes. For TCRbeta analysis, collaborator samples were shipped as frozen whole blood, as isolated PBMCs, or as DNA extracted from either sample type. TCRbeta CDR3 regions were amplified from genomic DNA using the immunoSEQ Assay, a bias-controlled multiplex PCR. The paper's processing steps were these. Within the assay, amplification of reference gene primers was used to estimate how many nucleated cells each sample contained. To quantify the absolute abundance of each unique TCRbeta CDR3 rearrangement, sequence reads were collapsed and filtered. Productive Simpson clonality was computed per sample as the square root of Simpson's diversity index over productive rearrangements. TCRdb retrieved this table from immuneACCESS and kept in-frame rearrangements only. Not all clones are present; in checked studies, unresolved V genes account for under half, and no reason is known for the remainder. The D gene and trimming were derived from the DNA, and the V and J assignments and clone size from that table. A total of approximately 92,000 clones appear in this sample, 55% to 80% of them only once. 20% to 25% of the sample lies in the top ten.

Beyond this particular receptor, the publication reports: The amount of clinical and demographic metadata varied by source and participant and was provided uncurated.

The material sequenced was peripheral blood. The receptor chain draws on TRBV18 and TRBJ1-2, with TRBD1 perhaps the D gene, on 5 matching bases. This clonotype originated in a woman aged 60 to 75 in a cohort sampled during active or convalescent COVID-19. The sequenced DNA is TGTGCCAGCTCACTCAAGGCAGGGCAGGCTACTAACTATGGCTACACCTTC. This codes for CASSLKAGQATNYGYTF.